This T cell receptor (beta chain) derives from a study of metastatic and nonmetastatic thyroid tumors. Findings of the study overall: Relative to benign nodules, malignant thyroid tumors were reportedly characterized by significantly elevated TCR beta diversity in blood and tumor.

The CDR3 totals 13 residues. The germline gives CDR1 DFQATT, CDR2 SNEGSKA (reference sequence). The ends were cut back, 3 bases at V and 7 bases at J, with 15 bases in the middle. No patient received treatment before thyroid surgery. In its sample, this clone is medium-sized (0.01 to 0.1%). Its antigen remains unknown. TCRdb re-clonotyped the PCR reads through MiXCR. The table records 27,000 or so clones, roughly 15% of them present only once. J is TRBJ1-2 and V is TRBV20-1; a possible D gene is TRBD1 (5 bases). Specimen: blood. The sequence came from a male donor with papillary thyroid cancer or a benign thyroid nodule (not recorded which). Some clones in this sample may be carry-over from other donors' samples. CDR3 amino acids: CSARRDGTFGYTF. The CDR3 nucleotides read TGCAGTGCTAGGAGGGACGGAACTTTTGGCTACACCTTC.